This T cell receptor beta chain was observed in a study of blood T cell repertoires in COVID-19. Clones were sequenced by immunoSEQ multiplex PCR, and TCRdb holds only the in-frame ones, with some missing. The sample includes 200,000 to 250,000 clones, approximately 78% of them seen just once. The source is a woman under 30 with acute or convalescent COVID-19. Sequenced material: peripheral blood.

CDR3 coding DNA: TGCGCCAGCAGCCCTGGGACAGGGAATTCACCCCTCCACTTT. As protein: CASSPGTGNSPLHF. This chain joins TRBV5-1 and TRBJ1-6; 9 bases are shared with TRBD1. V lost 4 bases and J lost 7; bases outside the gene matches: 3. In germline, CDR1 is SGHRS, CDR2 YFSETQ. This CDR3 is 14 amino acids long.